This paragraph reports one T cell receptor beta chain. This record belongs to a study of cytomegalovirus exposure and HLA in healthy donors. Study context: The Caucasian-associated ancestry cluster contained 81% of the 398 genotyped donors.

The germline V gene encodes CDR1 SGHRS and CDR2 YFSETQ. Between the trimmed V and J ends, which lost 9 bases and 3 bases, there was a span of 15 bases. This CDR3 has 13 residues. The PCR contained 60 Vbeta and 13 Jbeta primers. Assay used: immunoSEQ multiplex PCR; TCRdb lists only in-frame clones, some missing. The table records about 110,000 clones, under 85% of them present only once. The source is a male donor in good health and CMV-seronegative. The sequenced sample was PBMCs. The chain combines TRBV5-1 with TRBJ1-2; D not resolved. In nucleotides, the CDR3 is TGCGCCACCACCCCAACACCAGACTATGGCTACACCTTC. It specifies CATTPTPDYGYTF.